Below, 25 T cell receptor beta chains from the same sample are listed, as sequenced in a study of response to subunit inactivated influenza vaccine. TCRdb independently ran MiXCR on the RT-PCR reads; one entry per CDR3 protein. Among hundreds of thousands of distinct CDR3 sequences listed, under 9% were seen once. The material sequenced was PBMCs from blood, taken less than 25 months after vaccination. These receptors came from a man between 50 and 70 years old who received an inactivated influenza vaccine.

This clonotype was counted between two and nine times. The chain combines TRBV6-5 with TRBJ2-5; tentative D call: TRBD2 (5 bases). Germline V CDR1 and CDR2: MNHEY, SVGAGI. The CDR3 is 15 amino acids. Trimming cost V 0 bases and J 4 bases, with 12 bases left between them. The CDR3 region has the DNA TGTGCCAGCAGTTACTCGTATCGAGCGGCAGAGACCCAGTACTTC. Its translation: CASSYSYRAAETQYF.

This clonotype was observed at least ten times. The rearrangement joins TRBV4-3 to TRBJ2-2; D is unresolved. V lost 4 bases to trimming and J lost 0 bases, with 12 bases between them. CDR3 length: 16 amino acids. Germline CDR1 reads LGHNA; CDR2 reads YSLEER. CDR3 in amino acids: CASSPQDMANTGELFF. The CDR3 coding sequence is TGCGCCAGCAGCCCCCAGGATATGGCGAACACCGGGGAGCTGTTTTTT.

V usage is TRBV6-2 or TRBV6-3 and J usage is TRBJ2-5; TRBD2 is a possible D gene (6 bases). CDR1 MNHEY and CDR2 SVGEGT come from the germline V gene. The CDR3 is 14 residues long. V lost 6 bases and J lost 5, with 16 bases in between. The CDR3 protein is CASSPMGGWETQYF. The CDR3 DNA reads TGTGCCAGCAGCCCTATGGGGGGTTGGGAGACCCAGTACTTC.

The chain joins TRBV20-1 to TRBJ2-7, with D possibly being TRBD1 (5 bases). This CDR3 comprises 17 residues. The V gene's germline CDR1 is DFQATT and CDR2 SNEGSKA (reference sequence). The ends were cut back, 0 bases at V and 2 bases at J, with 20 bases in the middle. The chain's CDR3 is CSARDEHQGRATYEQYF. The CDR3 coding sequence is TGCAGTGCTAGAGATGAACACCAGGGCAGGGCAACCTACGAGCAGTACTTC.

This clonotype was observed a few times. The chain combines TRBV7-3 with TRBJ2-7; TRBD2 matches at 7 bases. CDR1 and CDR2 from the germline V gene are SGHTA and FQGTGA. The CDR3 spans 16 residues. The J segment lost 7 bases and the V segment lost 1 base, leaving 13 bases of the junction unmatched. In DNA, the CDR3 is TGTGCCAGCAGCTTAATCCCCACTAGCGCCCAATCAGAGCAGTACTTC. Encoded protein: CASSLIPTSAQSEQYF. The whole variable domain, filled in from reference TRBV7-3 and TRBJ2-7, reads GAGVSQTPSNKVTEKGKYVELRCDPISGHTALYWYRQSLGQGPEFLIYFQGTGAADDSGLPNDRFFAVRPEGSVSTLKIQRTERGDSAVYLCASSLIPTSAQSEQYFGPGTRLTVT.

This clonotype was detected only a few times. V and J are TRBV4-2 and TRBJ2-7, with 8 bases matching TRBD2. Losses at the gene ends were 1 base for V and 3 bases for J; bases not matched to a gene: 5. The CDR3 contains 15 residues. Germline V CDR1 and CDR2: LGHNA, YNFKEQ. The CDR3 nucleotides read TGTGCCAGCAGCCAAGCTCGGCTAGCGGGCTACGAGCAGTACTTC. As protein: CASSQARLAGYEQYF.

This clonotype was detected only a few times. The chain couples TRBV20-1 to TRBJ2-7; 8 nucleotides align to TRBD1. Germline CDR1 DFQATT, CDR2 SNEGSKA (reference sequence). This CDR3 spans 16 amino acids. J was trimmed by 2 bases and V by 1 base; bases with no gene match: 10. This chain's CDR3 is CSARAPLDRDPYEQYF. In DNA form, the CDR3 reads TGCAGTGCTAGAGCCCCCCTGGACAGGGACCCCTACGAGCAGTACTTC.

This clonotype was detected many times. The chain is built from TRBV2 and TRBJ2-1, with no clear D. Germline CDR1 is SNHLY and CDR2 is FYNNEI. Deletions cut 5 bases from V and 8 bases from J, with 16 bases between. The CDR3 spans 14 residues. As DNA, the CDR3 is TGTGCCAGCAGTCCGACCCTCCTTTGGTATGAGCAGTTCTTC. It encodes CASSPTLLWYEQFF.

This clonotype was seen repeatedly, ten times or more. CDR3 region: CSARDRLGSIDEQYF. CDR3 bases: TGCAGTGCTAGAGATCGGCTAGGATCTATCGACGAGCAGTACTTC. V gene TRBV20-1 combines with J gene TRBJ2-7, with unresolved D. CDR1 DFQATT and CDR2 SNEGSKA come from the germline V gene (reference sequence). The CDR3 extends over 15 amino acids. V was shortened by 0 bases and J by 5 bases, with 17 bases between the two germline ends.

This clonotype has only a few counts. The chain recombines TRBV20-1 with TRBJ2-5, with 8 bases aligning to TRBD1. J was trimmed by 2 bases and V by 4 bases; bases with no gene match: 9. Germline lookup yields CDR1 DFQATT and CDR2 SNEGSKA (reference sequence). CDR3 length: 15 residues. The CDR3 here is CSATHRQGWQETQYF. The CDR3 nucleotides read TGCAGTGCTACCCACCGACAGGGGTGGCAAGAGACCCAGTACTTC.

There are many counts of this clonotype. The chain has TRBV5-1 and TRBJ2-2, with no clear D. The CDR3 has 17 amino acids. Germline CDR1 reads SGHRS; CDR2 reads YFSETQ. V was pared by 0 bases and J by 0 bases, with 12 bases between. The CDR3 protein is CASSLAGVGANTGELFF. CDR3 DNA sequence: TGCGCCAGCAGCTTGGCCGGCGTCGGAGCGAACACCGGGGAGCTGTTTTTT.

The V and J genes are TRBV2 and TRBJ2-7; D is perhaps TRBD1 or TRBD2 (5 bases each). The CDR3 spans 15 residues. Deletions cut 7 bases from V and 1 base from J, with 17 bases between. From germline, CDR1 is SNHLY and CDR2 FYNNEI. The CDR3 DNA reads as TGTGCCAGCAAGTTAGGGACGGGAATTTCCTACGAGCAGTACTTC. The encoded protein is CASKLGTGISYEQYF.

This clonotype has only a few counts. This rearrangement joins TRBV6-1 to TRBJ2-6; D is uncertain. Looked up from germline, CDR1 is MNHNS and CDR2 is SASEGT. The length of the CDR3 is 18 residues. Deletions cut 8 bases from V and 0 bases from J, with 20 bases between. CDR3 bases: TGTGCCAGCCCTGCCTCTTCGGGCAGTCCCTCTGGGGCCAACGTCCTGACTTTC. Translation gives CASPASSGSPSGANVLTF.

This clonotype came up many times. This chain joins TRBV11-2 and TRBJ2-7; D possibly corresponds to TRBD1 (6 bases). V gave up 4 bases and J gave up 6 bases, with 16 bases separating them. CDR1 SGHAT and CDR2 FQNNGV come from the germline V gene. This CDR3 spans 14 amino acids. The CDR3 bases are TGTGCCAGCAGCTCAGAACAGGGTTTTGCCGAGCAGTACTTC. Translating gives CASSSEQGFAEQYF. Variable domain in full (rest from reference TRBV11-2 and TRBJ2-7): EAGVAQSPRYKIIEKRQSVAFWCNPISGHATLYWYQQILGQGPKLLIQFQNNGVVDDSQLPKDRFSAERLKGVDSTLKIQPAKLEDSAVYLCASSSEQGFAEQYFGPGTRLTVT.

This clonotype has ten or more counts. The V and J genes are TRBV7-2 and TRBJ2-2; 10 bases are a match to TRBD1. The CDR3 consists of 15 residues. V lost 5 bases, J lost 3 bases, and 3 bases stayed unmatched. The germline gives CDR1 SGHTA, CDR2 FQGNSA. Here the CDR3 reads CASSGDRGYTGELFF. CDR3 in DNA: TGTGCCAGCAGCGGGGACAGGGGTTACACCGGGGAGCTGTTTTTT.

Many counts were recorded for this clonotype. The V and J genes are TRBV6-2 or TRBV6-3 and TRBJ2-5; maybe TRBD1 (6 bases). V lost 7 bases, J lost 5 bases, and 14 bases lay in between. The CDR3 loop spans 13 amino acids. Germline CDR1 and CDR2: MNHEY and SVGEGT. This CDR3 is CASTPTGSETQYF. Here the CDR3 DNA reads TGTGCCAGCACACCAACAGGGTCGGAGACCCAGTACTTC.

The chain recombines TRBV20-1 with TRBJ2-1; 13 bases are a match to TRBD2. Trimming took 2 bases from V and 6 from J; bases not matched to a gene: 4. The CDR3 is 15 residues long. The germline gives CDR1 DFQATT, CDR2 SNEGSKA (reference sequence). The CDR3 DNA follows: TGCAGTGCTAGATCCGGGACTAGCGGGGCCAATGAGCAGTTCTTC. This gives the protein CSARSGTSGANEQFF.

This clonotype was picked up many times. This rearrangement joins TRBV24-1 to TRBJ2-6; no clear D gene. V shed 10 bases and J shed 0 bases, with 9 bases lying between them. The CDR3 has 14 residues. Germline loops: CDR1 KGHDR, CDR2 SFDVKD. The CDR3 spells CATATSSGANVLTF. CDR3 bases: TGTGCCACAGCCACGAGCTCTGGGGCCAACGTCCTGACTTTC.

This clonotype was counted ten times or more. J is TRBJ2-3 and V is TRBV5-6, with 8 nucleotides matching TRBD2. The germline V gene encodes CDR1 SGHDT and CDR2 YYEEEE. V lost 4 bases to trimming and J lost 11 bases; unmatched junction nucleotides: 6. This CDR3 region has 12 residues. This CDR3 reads CASSRTSTMQYF. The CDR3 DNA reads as TGTGCCAGCAGCAGGACTAGCACGATGCAGTATTTT.

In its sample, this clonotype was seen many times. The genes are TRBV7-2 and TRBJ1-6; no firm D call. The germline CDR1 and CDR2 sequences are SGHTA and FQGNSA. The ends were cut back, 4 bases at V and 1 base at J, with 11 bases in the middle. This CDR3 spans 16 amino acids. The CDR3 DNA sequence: TGTGCCAGCAGCTCCCGCCAAGGATCCTATAATTCACCCCTCCACTTT. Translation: CASSSRQGSYNSPLHF.

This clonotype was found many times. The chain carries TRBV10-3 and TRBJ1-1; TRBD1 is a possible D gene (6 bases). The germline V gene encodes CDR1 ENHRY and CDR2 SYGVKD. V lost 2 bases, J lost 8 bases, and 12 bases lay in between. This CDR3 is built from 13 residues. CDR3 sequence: CAISEAGGWEAFF. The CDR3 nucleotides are TGTGCCATCAGTGAGGCGGGGGGCTGGGAAGCTTTCTTT.

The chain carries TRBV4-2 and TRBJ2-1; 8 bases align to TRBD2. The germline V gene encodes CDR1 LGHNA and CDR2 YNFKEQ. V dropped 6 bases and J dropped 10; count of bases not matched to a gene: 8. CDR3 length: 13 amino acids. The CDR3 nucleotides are TGTGCCAGCAGTAGCGGGATGGCGGGGGAGCAGTTCTTC. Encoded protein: CASSSGMAGEQFF.

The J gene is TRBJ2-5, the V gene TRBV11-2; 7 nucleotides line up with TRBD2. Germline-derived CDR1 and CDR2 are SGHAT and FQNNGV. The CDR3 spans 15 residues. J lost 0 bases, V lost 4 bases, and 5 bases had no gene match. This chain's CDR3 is CASSYQRGNQETQYF. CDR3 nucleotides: TGTGCCAGCAGCTATCAGCGGGGTAACCAAGAGACCCAGTACTTC.

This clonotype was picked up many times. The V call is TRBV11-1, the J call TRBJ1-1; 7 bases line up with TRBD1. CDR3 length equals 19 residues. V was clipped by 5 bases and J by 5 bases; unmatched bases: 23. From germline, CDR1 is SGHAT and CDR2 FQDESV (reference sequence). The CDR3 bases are TGTGCCAGCAGCCGAACCAGCCTCAGGGGGGGCTGGGAAGCAACTGAAGCTTTCTTT. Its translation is CASSRTSLRGGWEATEAFF.

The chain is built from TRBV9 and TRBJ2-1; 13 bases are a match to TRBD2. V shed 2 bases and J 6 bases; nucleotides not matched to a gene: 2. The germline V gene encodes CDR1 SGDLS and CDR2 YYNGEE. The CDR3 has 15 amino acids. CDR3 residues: CASSVGTSGVNEQFF. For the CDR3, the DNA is TGTGCCAGCAGCGTCGGGACTAGCGGGGTCAATGAGCAGTTCTTC.